The present T cell receptor (beta chain) was sequenced within a study of T-cell reconstitution after alpha-beta-depleted transplantation in children. Notes on the study in general: Expanded graft clones numbering several hundred reportedly gave rise to alpha-beta T cells about two months after transplant. Certain patients had high TCRbeta diversity at day 60, and it came from recipient T cells and thymic progenitors that survived. T-cell numbers and diversity, one year after transplant, stemmed largely from T cells that were newly produced.

On this clonotype: Its target is not known.

The length of the CDR3 is 13 residues. Germline CDR1 and CDR2: SGHVS and FQNEAQ. Trimming took 5 bases from V and 5 from J, leaving 12 bases between them. Unique molecular identifiers were incorporated into the prepared TCRbeta library. TCRdb re-called the PCR reads through MiXCR, storing one row per CDR3 protein. The sample holds about 250,000 distinct CDR3 sequences, under 30% seen once. The sequence was obtained from a female patient aged 2 to 10 who had a stem cell transplant for congenital amegakaryocytic thrombocytopenia, so the T cells may come from the graft donor. The chain couples TRBV7-8 to TRBJ2-5; D gene ambiguous. The sample in question was PBMCs, mostly from graft donor cells, obtained 360 days after TCRalphabeta/CD19-depleted stem cell transplant. CDR3 nucleotide sequence: TGTGCCAGCAGCCCCTCCCCGACTGAGACCCAGTACTTC. Protein sequence: CASSPSPTETQYF. The variable domain in full, with the rest retrieved from reference TRBV7-8 and TRBJ2-5, is GAGVSQSPRYKVAKRGQDVALRCDPISGHVSLFWYQQALGQGPEFLTYFQNEAQLDKSGLPSDRFFAERPEGSVSTLKIQRTQQEDSAVYLCASSPSPTETQYFGPGTRLLVL.